The next 6 T cell receptor beta chains were all read from a single sample in a study of vaccination effects on CD4 cells after COVID-19. Their antigens remain unidentified. Prior to sequencing, the ViraFEST assay stimulated PBMC with viral peptide pools, which expanded the antigen-specific CD4+ T cells. The culture ran for around nine days, and then CD4+ T cells were isolated. No vaccinee had earlier SARS-CoV-2 infection, and nucleocapsid antibodies were negative. Profiled with immunoSEQ multiplex PCR; TCRdb holds only in-frame clones, not every one. The repertoire holds about 20,000 clones, with roughly 78% as singletons. Specimen: CD4+ T cells from PBMCs cultured with HCoV-NL63 spike peptides, collected before COVID-19 vaccination. These receptors all stem from a human donor who received a COVID-19 vaccine.

V usage is TRBV11-3 and J usage is TRBJ2-5; unclear D gene. CDR3 length: 14 residues. V lost 5 bases and J 2 bases, leaving 12 bases between the germline ends. Germline CDR1 reads SGHNT; CDR2 reads YENEEA. CDR3 nucleotides: TGTGCCAGCAGCGGTAGACGGATACAAGAGACCCAGTACTTC. As protein: CASSGRRIQETQYF.

The CDR3 protein is CASSLVVRGGRNNEQFF. The CDR3 nucleotides read TGTGCCAGCAGCTTGGTTGTGCGGGGAGGTCGTAACAATGAGCAGTTCTTC. This chain uses TRBV7-8 with TRBJ2-1, with a tentative D call TRBD2 (6 bases). V was pared by 3 bases and J by 5 bases, with 20 bases between. Per germline, CDR1 SGHVS and CDR2 FQNEAQ. This CDR3 region has 17 residues.

The table lists this clone with a few counts. V gene TRBV27 combines with J gene TRBJ2-2; no clear D. V was cut by 3 bases and J by 5 bases, with 4 bases left in between. The CDR3 runs 12 residues. Germline loops: CDR1 MNHEY, CDR2 SMNVEV (reference sequence). The CDR3 DNA reads TGTGCCAGCAGTTTCTGGACCGGGGAGCTGTTTTTT. Its translation: CASSFWTGELFF.

In its sample, this clone was seen a few times. V gene TRBV4-2 combines with J gene TRBJ1-2, with D tentatively TRBD1 (6 bases). The germline V and J ends were trimmed by 3 bases and 2 bases, with 16 bases remaining between them. Looked up from germline, CDR1 is LGHNA and CDR2 is YNFKEQ. The CDR3 spans 16 residues. CDR3 region: CASSHPQGQLNYGYTF. For the CDR3, the DNA is TGTGCCAGCAGCCACCCCCAGGGGCAACTGAACTATGGCTACACCTTC.

V gene TRBV7-9 combines with J gene TRBJ2-3; D gene unclear. Germline V CDR1 and CDR2: SEHNR, FQNEAQ (reference sequence). The CDR3 is made up of 13 amino acids. V was trimmed by 2 bases and J by 8 bases, leaving 11 bases between them. CDR3 in amino acids: CASSLLLGGTQYF. The CDR3 DNA follows: TGTGCCAGCAGCTTACTTTTAGGCGGTACGCAGTATTTT.

The chain carries TRBV24-1 and TRBJ2-6; tentative D call: TRBD1 (7 bases). The germline CDR1 and CDR2 sequences are KGHDR and SFDVKD. The CDR3 is made up of 18 amino acids. The V end lost 4 bases, the J end lost 0 bases, and 15 bases lay between the germline ends. The CDR3 nucleotides are TGTGCCACCAGTGAGCCTTCAGGGGGACTCTCTGGGGCCAACGTCCTGACTTTC. It codes for CATSEPSGGLSGANVLTF.